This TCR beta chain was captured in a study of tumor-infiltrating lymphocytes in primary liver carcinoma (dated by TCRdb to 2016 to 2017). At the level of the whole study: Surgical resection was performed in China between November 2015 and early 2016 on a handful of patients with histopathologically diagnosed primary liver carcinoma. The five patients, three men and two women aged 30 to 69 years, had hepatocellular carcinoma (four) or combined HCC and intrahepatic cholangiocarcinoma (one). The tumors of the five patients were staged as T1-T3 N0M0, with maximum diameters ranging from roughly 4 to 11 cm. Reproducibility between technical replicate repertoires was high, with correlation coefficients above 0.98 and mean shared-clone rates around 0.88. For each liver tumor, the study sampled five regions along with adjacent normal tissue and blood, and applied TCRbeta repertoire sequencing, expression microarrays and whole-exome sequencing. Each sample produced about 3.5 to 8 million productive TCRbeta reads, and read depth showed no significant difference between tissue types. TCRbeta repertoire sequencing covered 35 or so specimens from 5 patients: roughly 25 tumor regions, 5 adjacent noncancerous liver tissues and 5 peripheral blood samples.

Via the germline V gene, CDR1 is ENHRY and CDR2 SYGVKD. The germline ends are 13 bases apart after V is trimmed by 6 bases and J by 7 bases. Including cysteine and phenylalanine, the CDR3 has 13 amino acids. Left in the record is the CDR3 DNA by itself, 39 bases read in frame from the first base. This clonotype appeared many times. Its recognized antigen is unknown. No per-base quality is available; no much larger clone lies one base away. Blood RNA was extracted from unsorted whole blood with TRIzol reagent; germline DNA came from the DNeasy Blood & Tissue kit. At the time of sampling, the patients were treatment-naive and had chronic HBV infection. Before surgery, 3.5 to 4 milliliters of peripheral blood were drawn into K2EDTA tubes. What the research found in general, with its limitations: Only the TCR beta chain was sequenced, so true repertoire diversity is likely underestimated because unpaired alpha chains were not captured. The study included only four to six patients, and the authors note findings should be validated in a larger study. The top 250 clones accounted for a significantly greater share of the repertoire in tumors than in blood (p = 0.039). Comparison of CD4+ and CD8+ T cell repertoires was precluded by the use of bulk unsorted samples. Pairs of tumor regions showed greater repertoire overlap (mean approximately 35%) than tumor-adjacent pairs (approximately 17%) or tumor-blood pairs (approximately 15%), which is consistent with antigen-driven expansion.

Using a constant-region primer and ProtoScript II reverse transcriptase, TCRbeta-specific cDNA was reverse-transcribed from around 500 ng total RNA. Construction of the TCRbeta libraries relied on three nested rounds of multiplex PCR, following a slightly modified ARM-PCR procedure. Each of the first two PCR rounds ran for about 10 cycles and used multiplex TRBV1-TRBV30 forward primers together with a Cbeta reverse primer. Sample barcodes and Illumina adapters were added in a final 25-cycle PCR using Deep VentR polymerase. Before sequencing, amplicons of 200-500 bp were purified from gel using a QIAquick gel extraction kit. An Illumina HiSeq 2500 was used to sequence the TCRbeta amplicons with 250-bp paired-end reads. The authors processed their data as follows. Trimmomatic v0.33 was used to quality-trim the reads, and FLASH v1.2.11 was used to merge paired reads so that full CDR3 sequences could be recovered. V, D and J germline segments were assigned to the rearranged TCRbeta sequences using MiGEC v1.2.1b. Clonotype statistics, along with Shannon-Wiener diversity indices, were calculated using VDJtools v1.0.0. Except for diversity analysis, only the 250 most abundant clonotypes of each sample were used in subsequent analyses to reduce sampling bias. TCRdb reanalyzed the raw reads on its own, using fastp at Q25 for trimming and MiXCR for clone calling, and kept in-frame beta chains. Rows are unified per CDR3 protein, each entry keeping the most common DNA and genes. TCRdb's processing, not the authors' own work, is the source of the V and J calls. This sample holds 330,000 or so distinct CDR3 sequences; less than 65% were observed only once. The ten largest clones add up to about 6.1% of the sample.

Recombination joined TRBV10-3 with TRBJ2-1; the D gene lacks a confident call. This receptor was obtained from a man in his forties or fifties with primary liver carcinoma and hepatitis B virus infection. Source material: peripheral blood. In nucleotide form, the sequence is TGTGCCATCAGGCCGCCGGTGGGGAATGAGCAGTTCTTC. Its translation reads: CAIRPPVGNEQFF.